This is a list of T cell receptor beta chains from one sample in a study of blood T cell repertoires in COVID-19. TCRdb's table, derived via immunoSEQ multiplex PCR, lists solely in-frame clones and lacks some. The sample includes over 110,000 clones, roughly 88% of them seen just once. Sequenced sample: peripheral blood. The origin of the receptors is a human donor in a cohort sampled during active COVID-19. Both conserved end residues are part of each CDR3. D genes are given only for firm matches. Where a row states a size, it is once, few, many or the class of an expanded clone; other rows omit it.

D gene	V gene	J gene	clone size	CDR3 protein	CDR3 DNA
TRBD1	TRBV10-2	TRBJ1-5	.	CASRGQGLGNQPQHF	TGCGCCAGCAGGGGACAGGGTCTGGGCAATCAGCCCCAGCATTTT
TRBD2	TRBV7-9	TRBJ2-7	.	CASRAGESEQYF	TGTGCCAGCAGGGCGGGGGAGAGTGAGCAGTACTTC
.	TRBV6-2/TRBV6-3	TRBJ2-3	.	CASSSYDPGYFGEGDTQYF	TGTGCCAGCAGCTCATACGATCCGGGCTACTTTGGCGAGGGTGATACGCAGTATTTT
.	TRBV5-1	TRBJ2-3	.	CASRLNLDTQYF	TGCGCCAGCCGACTTAACTTGGATACGCAGTATTTT
.	TRBV7-9	TRBJ2-5	.	CASSFGLRGWSQYF	TGTGCCAGCAGCTTCGGATTACGGGGTTGGAGCCAGTACTTC
TRBD2	TRBV9	TRBJ2-5	once	CASSAGLAGGRETQYF	TGTGCCAGCAGCGCGGGACTAGCGGGGGGTCGGGAGACCCAGTACTTC
TRBD1	TRBV6-5	TRBJ1-2	few	CASSRGQGKNYGYTF	TGTGCCAGCAGTCGTGGACAGGGAAAGAATTATGGCTACACCTTC
TRBD1	TRBV20-1	TRBJ2-5	.	CSAHRGETQYF	TGCAGTGCCCACAGGGGAGAGACCCAGTACTTC
.	TRBV19	TRBJ1-5	.	CASSLIVGVGNQPQHF	TGTGCCAGTAGTCTAATTGTAGGGGTGGGCAATCAGCCCCAGCATTTT
.	TRBV30	TRBJ1-2	.	CAWSVLTGQSTNYGYTF	TGTGCCTGGAGTGTTCTTACAGGACAAAGTACTAACTATGGCTACACCTTC
TRBD1	TRBV6-6	TRBJ1-6	.	CASSLGQGNSPLHF	TGTGCCAGCAGTCTAGGACAGGGCAATTCACCCCTCCACTTT
TRBD2	TRBV7-2	TRBJ2-7	.	CASSFPSGGVSSYEQYF	TGTGCCAGCAGCTTCCCTAGCGGGGGGGTTAGCTCCTACGAGCAGTACTTC
.	TRBV7-9	TRBJ1-3	.	CASSKTGSSGNTIYF	TGTGCCAGCAGCAAGACAGGCTCCTCTGGAAACACCATATATTTT
TRBD2	TRBV27	TRBJ2-7	.	CASSLLGTSGYEQYF	TGTGCCAGCAGTTTATTAGGGACTAGCGGTTACGAGCAGTACTTC
.	TRBV14	TRBJ2-7	.	CASSQERGPTYEQYF	TGTGCCAGCAGCCAAGAAAGAGGGCCTACCTACGAGCAGTACTTC
TRBD2	TRBV7-2	TRBJ2-7	.	CARKRGGPSYEQYF	TGTGCCAGAAAACGGGGGGGCCCGTCCTACGAGCAGTACTTC
.	TRBV7-9	TRBJ2-7	.	CASSLAHAYEQYF	TGTGCCAGCAGCTTAGCACACGCCTACGAGCAGTACTTC
.	TRBV13	TRBJ1-1	few	CASSPEGRKNTEAFF	TGTGCCAGCAGCCCCGAGGGCAGAAAGAACACTGAAGCTTTCTTT
TRBD1	TRBV13	TRBJ2-7	.	CASSGTGAYEQYF	TGTGCCAGCAGCGGGACAGGGGCCTACGAGCAGTACTTC
.	TRBV30	TRBJ1-6	.	CAWSARSYNSPLHF	TGTGCCTGGAGTGCCCGTTCCTATAATTCACCCCTCCACTTT
.	TRBV7-9	TRBJ2-7	.	CASSLRTEAYEQYF	TGTGCCAGCAGCTTACGGACAGAGGCCTACGAGCAGTACTTC
TRBD2	TRBV6-1	TRBJ2-5	.	CASSEDLAGVSGKTQYF	TGTGCCAGCAGTGAAGACTTAGCGGGGGTTAGCGGGAAGACCCAGTACTTC
TRBD1	TRBV29-1	TRBJ1-2	.	CSVAYLGTGGDGYTF	TGCAGCGTTGCATATCTGGGGACAGGGGGCGATGGCTACACCTTC
TRBD1	TRBV2	TRBJ1-5	.	CASRTGASNQPQHF	TGTGCCAGTAGGACAGGGGCTTCCAATCAGCCCCAGCATTTT
.	TRBV29-1	TRBJ1-2	.	CSVDSGADYGYTF	TGCAGCGTTGATTCAGGGGCTGACTATGGCTACACCTTC
.	TRBV15	TRBJ1-5	.	CATSRDQGSNQPQHF	TGTGCCACCAGCAGAGATCAGGGGAGCAATCAGCCCCAGCATTTT
TRBD1	TRBV27	TRBJ2-4	.	CASGKTGVGKNIQYF	TGTGCCAGCGGAAAAACAGGGGTCGGCAAAAACATTCAGTACTTC
.	TRBV7-2	TRBJ2-7	.	CASSYSGGNEQYF	TGTGCCAGCAGCTACTCGGGGGGCAACGAGCAGTACTTC
.	TRBV7-3	TRBJ1-1	.	CASSLTRLTNTEAFF	TGTGCCAGCAGCTTAACGAGACTCACGAACACTGAAGCTTTCTTT
.	TRBV3-1/TRBV3-2	TRBJ1-6	.	CASSQDKDRNSPLHF	TGTGCCAGCAGCCAGGACAAGGACAGAAATTCACCCCTCCACTTT
TRBD2	TRBV5-1	TRBJ2-7	.	CASKSGGENYEQYF	TGCGCCAGTAAAAGCGGGGGGGAAAACTACGAGCAGTACTTC
.	TRBV7-2	TRBJ2-7	.	CASSLGVGATQYF	TGTGCCAGCAGCTTAGGGGTGGGGGCTACGCAGTACTTC
TRBD1	TRBV9	TRBJ2-7	.	CASSAGQLSEQYF	TGTGCCAGCAGCGCGGGACAGCTCTCCGAGCAGTACTTC
TRBD2	TRBV6-5	TRBJ2-7	.	CASSFGLAGAYEQYF	TGTGCCAGCAGTTTCGGACTAGCGGGGGCCTACGAGCAGTACTTC
TRBD1	TRBV7-8	TRBJ1-4	.	CASRLARTGHEKLFF	TGTGCCAGCAGACTAGCAAGGACAGGGCACGAAAAACTGTTTTTT
TRBD1	TRBV18	TRBJ2-5	.	CASSPRQGQETQYF	TGTGCCAGCTCACCGCGACAGGGCCAAGAGACCCAGTACTTC
.	TRBV7-3	TRBJ1-1	.	CASSPQGWSTEAFF	TGTGCCAGCAGCCCACAGGGATGGAGCACTGAAGCTTTCTTT